These 4 T cell receptor beta chains were all obtained from the same sample, sequenced in a study of blood T cell repertoires in COVID-19. Produced via immunoSEQ multiplex PCR; TCRdb's table is partial and in-frame only. The table shows some 500,000 clones, with roughly 90% occurring only once. Sequences were obtained from PBMCs or T cells enriched from blood (not recorded which). Receptor source: a woman between 35 and 50 years old who had recovered from COVID-19.

This chain uses TRBV5-1 with TRBJ2-1, with a weak D call TRBD2 (7 bases). V was pared by 6 bases and J by 4 bases, with 17 bases between. From germline, CDR1 is SGHRS and CDR2 YFSETQ. The CDR3 is 15 residues long. The CDR3 sequence: CASTGGGGLYNEQFF. The CDR3 region has the DNA TGCGCCAGCACAGGTGGCGGGGGCCTTTACAATGAGCAGTTCTTC.

This clone was seen a few times. The rearrangement joins TRBV7-8 to TRBJ2-3, with D unresolved. The CDR3 is made up of 15 amino acids. V dropped 6 bases and J dropped 0 bases, with 13 bases sitting between them. Per germline, CDR1 SGHVS and CDR2 FQNEAQ. The DNA of the CDR3 is TGTGCCAGCAGTTCGGTCCATTCTAGCACAGATACGCAGTATTTT. Translation: CASSSVHSSTDTQYF. Full variable domain (rest looked up from reference TRBV7-8 and TRBJ2-3): GAGVSQSPRYKVAKRGQDVALRCDPISGHVSLFWYQQALGQGPEFLTYFQNEAQLDKSGLPSDRFFAERPEGSVSTLKIQRTQQEDSAVYLCASSSVHSSTDTQYFGPGTRLTVL.

V and J are TRBV7-8 and TRBJ1-6; TRBD1 is a possible D gene (5 bases). Germline loops: CDR1 SGHVS, CDR2 FQNEAQ. Trimming pared 1 base from V and 8 bases from J, leaving 15 bases between. The CDR3 contains 16 residues. CDR3 sequence reads: CASSLGGVGVDSPLHF. The DNA of the CDR3 is TGTGCCAGCAGCTTAGGAGGCGTAGGGGTGGATTCACCCCTCCACTTT.

This clone has at least ten counts. The chain joins TRBV5-1 to TRBJ2-1; 16 bases map to TRBD2. V lost 3 bases and J lost 8; bases outside the gene matches: 8. CDR3 length: 17 residues. Germline CDR1 and CDR2: SGHRS and YFSETQ. The CDR3 DNA follows: TGCGCCAGCAGCTGGGGGACTAGCGGGAGGGCCCGCGATGAGCAGTTCTTC. Its translation: CASSWGTSGRARDEQFF.